This passage covers 18 T cell receptor beta chains from one sample sequenced in a study of blood T cell repertoires in COVID-19. The protocol was immunoSEQ multiplex PCR, while the TCRdb copy is restricted to in-frame clones and leaves out a portion. The sample yields tens of thousands of clones, 70% to 90% seen once. The specimen was peripheral blood. The receptors derive from a man aged 55 to 70 with COVID-19, enrolled during active disease.

The gene calls are TRBV7-9 and TRBJ1-5, with no clear D. The V end was cut by 0 bases, the J end by 6 bases, with 9 bases between. There are 14 residues in the CDR3. Germline lookup yields CDR1 SEHNR and CDR2 FQNEAQ (reference sequence). DNA for the CDR3: TGTGCCAGCAGCTTAGCATCGTCCCCTCAGCCCCAGCATTTT. Protein: CASSLASSPQPQHF. Full variable domain (remainder filled in from reference TRBV7-9 and TRBJ1-5): DTGVSQNPRHKITKRGQNVTFRCDPISEHNRLYWYRQTLGQGPEFLTYFQNEAQLEKSRLLSDRFSAERPKGSFSTLEIQRTEQGDSAMYLCASSLASSPQPQHFGDGTRLSIL.

This chain uses TRBV6-1 with TRBJ1-3, with 7 positions matching TRBD1. The length of the CDR3 is 16 residues. Germline V gives CDR1 MNHNS, CDR2 SASEGT. J was trimmed by 3 bases and V by 3 bases; bases with no gene match: 8. Here the CDR3 reads CASSELQGSHGNTIYF. The DNA of the CDR3 is TGTGCCAGCAGTGAGTTACAGGGGTCGCATGGAAACACCATATATTTT.

The J gene is TRBJ1-6, the V gene TRBV12-5; possible D gene TRBD1, 6 bases. Germline V CDR1 and CDR2: LGHNT, FRNRAP. The CDR3 contains 16 residues. Trimming pared 5 bases from V and 8 bases from J, leaving 19 bases between. CDR3 protein: CASGPPGQRGHSPLHF. DNA of the CDR3: TGTGCTAGTGGTCCCCCCGGACAGAGGGGTCATTCACCCCTCCACTTT.

V gene TRBV7-9 combines with J gene TRBJ2-7; TRBD2 agrees at 13 bases. CDR3 length: 17 amino acids. J was trimmed by 2 bases and V by 2 bases; bases with no gene match: 6. CDR1 and CDR2 from the germline V gene are SEHNR and FQNEAQ (reference sequence). The CDR3 loop is CASSLPGLAGKTYEQYF. CDR3 DNA: TGTGCCAGCAGCTTACCGGGACTAGCGGGAAAGACCTACGAGCAGTACTTC.

This chain joins TRBV7-9 and TRBJ2-4; possible D gene TRBD2, 6 bases. Per the germline V gene, CDR1 is SEHNR and CDR2 is FQNEAQ (reference sequence). The CDR3 is made up of 15 amino acids. V was clipped by 2 bases and J by 6 bases, with 14 bases between them. In DNA form, the CDR3 reads TGTGCCAGCAGCTTACTCTCTAGCGTTAGAAACATTCAGTACTTC. Its protein product is CASSLLSSVRNIQYF.

This rearrangement joins TRBV29-1 to TRBJ1-1; perhaps TRBD1 as D (5 bases). The V gene's germline CDR1 is SQVTM and CDR2 ANQGSEA. The CDR3 covers 12 residues. V was pared by 7 bases and J by 1 base, with 10 bases between. This CDR3 reads CSAGEGNTEAFF. The CDR3 DNA follows: TGCAGCGCGGGGGAGGGGAACACTGAAGCTTTCTTT.

J is TRBJ2-5 and V is TRBV19, with 12 bases that match TRBD2. This CDR3 has 13 amino acids. The junction had 5 bases not matched to a gene; V was cut back by 10 bases and J by 5 bases. Germline CDR1 reads LNHDA; CDR2 reads SQIVND (reference sequence). CDR3 nucleotide sequence: TGTGCCACTAGCGGGAGGGCCTCCGAGACCCAGTACTTC. Encoded protein: CATSGRASETQYF.

The rearrangement links TRBV5-1 to TRBJ1-6; no firm D call. Germline V gene sequence: CDR1 SGHRS, CDR2 YFSETQ. The length of the CDR3 is 14 residues. V lost 0 bases and J 8 bases, leaving 9 bases between the germline ends. In DNA, the CDR3 is TGCGCCAGCAGCTTGGGACAAATCGATTCACCCCTCCACTTT. As protein: CASSLGQIDSPLHF.

This clone was detected once. The chain has TRBV19 and TRBJ1-5, with D perhaps matching TRBD1 (5 bases). CDR3 length: 15 amino acids. Between the trimmed V and J ends, which lost 6 bases and 4 bases, there was a span of 16 bases. Germline loops: CDR1 LNHDA, CDR2 SQIVND (reference sequence). The CDR3 sequence is CASRWDQTGNQPQHF. Written as DNA, the CDR3 is TGTGCCAGTAGATGGGATCAAACAGGAAATCAGCCCCAGCATTTT.

The sample holds one count of this clone. The V and J genes are TRBV19 and TRBJ2-1; D possibly corresponds to TRBD2 (6 bases). Germline V CDR1 and CDR2: LNHDA, SQIVND (reference sequence). V lost 3 bases and J 2 bases, leaving 14 bases between the germline ends. The CDR3 is 16 amino acids. The DNA of the CDR3 is TGTGCCAGTAGTATTGGCCTAGCGCCCCCCTACAATGAGCAGTTCTTC. It encodes CASSIGLAPPYNEQFF.

The chain employs TRBV14 and TRBJ2-3, with TRBD2 as a possible D gene (5 bases). V was pared by 0 bases and J by 6 bases, with 13 bases between. Germline V lookup: CDR1 SGHDN, CDR2 FVKESK. This CDR3 region has 15 residues. CDR3 coding DNA: TGTGCCAGCAGCCAAGATCTGCTAGCCTATGATACGCAGTATTTT. This gives the protein CASSQDLLAYDTQYF.

The rearrangement joins TRBV7-7 to TRBJ2-5; unclear D gene. V lost 4 bases and J 5 bases, leaving 11 bases between the germline ends. Germline V gene lookup returns CDR1 SSHAT and CDR2 FNYEAQ (reference sequence). This CDR3 is built from 13 residues. CDR3 sequence reads: CASSSQARETQYF. In DNA form, the CDR3 reads TGTGCCAGCAGCTCCCAGGCACGGGAGACCCAGTACTTC.

The chain combines TRBV5-4 with TRBJ1-5; 9 positions agree with TRBD1. CDR1 and CDR2 from the germline V gene are SGHNT and YYREEE (reference sequence). With V trimmed by 4 bases and J by 5 bases, 4 bases remained unmatched. The CDR3 consists of 14 residues. For the CDR3, the DNA is TGTGCCAGCAGCCGGGACAGGGCGGATCAGCCCCAGCATTTT. This gives the protein CASSRDRADQPQHF.

The chain carries TRBV9 and TRBJ1-6; D is ambiguous. V lost 4 bases and J lost 8, with 7 bases in between. This CDR3 spans 12 amino acids. CDR1 and CDR2 from the germline V gene are SGDLS and YYNGEE. The CDR3 loop is CASSPTDSPLHF. In nucleotides, the CDR3 is TGTGCCAGCAGCCCCACGGATTCACCCCTCCACTTT.

This chain uses TRBV12-5 with TRBJ2-1, with 8 bases aligning to TRBD2. The CDR3 has 17 residues. Germline CDR1 reads LGHNT; CDR2 reads FRNRAP. V dropped 4 bases and J dropped 8; count of bases not matched to a gene: 16. As DNA, the CDR3 is TGTGCTAGTGGTTCGGGGGTAGCGGGACTCTTGGGGGATGAGCAGTTCTTC. As protein: CASGSGVAGLLGDEQFF.

V and J are TRBV11-2 and TRBJ1-1; TRBD1 is a possible D gene (6 bases). Trimming cost V 5 bases and J 10 bases, with 20 bases left between them. Germline CDR1 is SGHAT and CDR2 is FQNNGV. The CDR3 is 14 amino acids. The CDR3 sequence: CASSENRDTVRAFF. Here the CDR3 DNA reads TGTGCCAGCAGCGAAAACCGGGACACCGTTAGAGCTTTCTTT.

V is TRBV5-1 and J is TRBJ2-7; TRBD1 matches 8 bases. Trimming took 0 bases from V and 6 from J; bases not matched to a gene: 5. There are 14 residues in the CDR3. Germline V CDR1 and CDR2: SGHRS, YFSETQ. The CDR3 sequence: CASSLAQGVGEQYF. In DNA form, the CDR3 reads TGCGCCAGCAGCTTGGCACAGGGGGTGGGCGAGCAGTACTTC.

This clone has a handful of counts. V and J are TRBV11-2 and TRBJ2-7, with a possible D match to TRBD1 (5 bases). The CDR3 totals 15 residues. Germline V gives CDR1 SGHAT, CDR2 FQNNGV. V was trimmed by 1 base and J by 3 bases, leaving 13 bases between them. The CDR3 loop is CASSLGQGGFYEQYF. CDR3 DNA sequence: TGTGCCAGCAGCTTAGGTCAGGGCGGTTTCTACGAGCAGTACTTC. The variable domain in full, completed from reference TRBV11-2 and TRBJ2-7, reads EAGVAQSPRYKIIEKRQSVAFWCNPISGHATLYWYQQILGQGPKLLIQFQNNGVVDDSQLPKDRFSAERLKGVDSTLKIQPAKLEDSAVYLCASSLGQGGFYEQYFGPGTRLTVT.